Each of the 25 T cell receptor beta chains below was sequenced from the same sample in a study of chemoradiotherapy in HPV16-positive cancers (dated by TCRdb to 2021 to 2024). Library preparation used the immunoSEQ multiplex PCR assay. In TCRdb, the immuneACCESS table is reduced to in-frame sequences with V and J assigned. These tables do not hold every clone; where another copy was compared, an unresolved V gene accounts for under half, and the others remain unexplained. The sample data list about 14,000 clones, and approximately 74% of these were observed just once. The top ten hold 8% to 10% of the sample. This specimen was collected from a patient who underwent chemoradiotherapy. These receptors were collected from a human donor with HPV-associated anogenital cancer.

This clone is labeled medium-sized. The chain has TRBV7-8 and TRBJ1-5, with D maybe TRBD1 (6 bases). V shed 2 bases and J shed 4 bases, with 12 bases lying between them. Germline V gene data show CDR1 as SGHVS and CDR2 as FQNEAQ. The CDR3 extends over 15 amino acids. In DNA form, the CDR3 reads TGTGCCAGCAGCTTAACGGGGGCGCGGAATCAGCCCCAGCATTTT. It is translated as CASSLTGARNQPQHF.

The CDR3 reads CASSLGPTADTQYF. The DNA of the CDR3 is TGCGCCAGCAGCTTAGGGCCTACGGCAGATACGCAGTATTTT. The chain combines TRBV5-1 with TRBJ2-3; D is unresolved. Trimming removed 2 bases from V and 4 bases from J, with 11 bases in between. This CDR3 is 14 amino acids long. Germline-derived CDR1 and CDR2 are SGHRS and YFSETQ.

The chain joins TRBV5-1 to TRBJ2-7; possible D gene TRBD1, 6 bases. V lost 0 bases to trimming and J lost 2 bases, with 12 bases between them. CDR1 SGHRS and CDR2 YFSETQ come from the germline V gene. The CDR3 runs to 15 residues. CDR3 bases: TGCGCCAGCAGCTTGGGAGGGGGAACCACCTACGAGCAGTACTTC. Amino acid sequence: CASSLGGGTTYEQYF. The entire variable domain, with the rest obtained from reference TRBV5-1 and TRBJ2-7, is as follows: KAGVTQTPRYLIKTRGQQVTLSCSPISGHRSVSWYQQTPGQGLQFLFEYFSETQRNKGNFPGRFSGRQFSNSRSEMNVSTLELGDSALYLCASSLGGGTTYEQYFGPGTRLTVT.

This clone was observed a single time. The chain recombines TRBV7-2 with TRBJ1-1, with 11 bases that match TRBD1. From germline, CDR1 is SGHTA and CDR2 FQGNSA. This CDR3 is 16 amino acids long. V lost 5 bases, J lost 5 bases, and 10 bases stayed unmatched. In nucleotides, the CDR3 is TGTGCCAGCAGCGAGCGGACAGGGGGCGTTAAGACTGAAGCTTTCTTT. This codes for CASSERTGGVKTEAFF.

There are a few counts of this clone. The chain carries TRBV4-1 and TRBJ2-7; TRBD1 aligns across 8 bases. J lost 3 bases, V lost 4 bases, and 8 bases had no gene match. Germline lookup yields CDR1 MGHRA and CDR2 YSYEKL. This CDR3 contains 15 residues. The CDR3 loop reads CASSLAEGQGYEQYF. The CDR3 region has the DNA TGCGCCAGCAGCCTGGCAGAAGGACAGGGCTACGAGCAGTACTTC.

The rearrangement joins TRBV18 to TRBJ2-5; D is undetermined. From germline, CDR1 is KGHSH and CDR2 LQKENI. V lost 3 bases and J lost 3, with 2 bases in between. There are 11 residues in the CDR3. CDR3 in DNA: TGTGCCAGCTCACCTAAAGAGACCCAGTACTTC. This sequence encodes CASSPKETQYF.

This clone appeared a few times. The rearrangement uses TRBV27 and TRBJ2-3; D is ambiguous. CDR3 length equals 15 residues. V was trimmed by 3 bases and J by 0 bases, leaving 10 bases between them. In germline, CDR1 is MNHEY, CDR2 SMNVEV (reference sequence). The CDR3 DNA follows: TGTGCCAGCAGTTTTTTCAACCCGAGCACAGATACGCAGTATTTT. This gives the protein CASSFFNPSTDTQYF.

This chain connects TRBV29-1 to TRBJ2-1; 8 bases line up with TRBD2. The J segment lost 4 bases and the V segment lost 2 bases, leaving 4 bases of the junction unmatched. The CDR3 spans 14 residues. Germline-derived CDR1 and CDR2 are SQVTM and ANQGSEA. CDR3 DNA: TGCAGCGTTGAACCGACTAGCGCATACAATGAGCAGTTCTTC. Amino acid sequence: CSVEPTSAYNEQFF.

J is TRBJ2-1 and V is TRBV7-9, with 10 bases aligning to TRBD2. The CDR3 length is 15 residues. J gave up 8 bases and V 1 base, and 5 bases lay outside the gene matches. Germline V gene lookup returns CDR1 SEHNR and CDR2 FQNEAQ (reference sequence). The CDR3 coding sequence is TGTGCCAGCAGCTTAGGGCTAGCGGGAGATGATGAGCAGTTCTTC. Translation gives CASSLGLAGDDEQFF.

V usage is TRBV19 and J usage is TRBJ2-4; D remains ambiguous. Germline lookup yields CDR1 LNHDA and CDR2 SQIVND (reference sequence). Trimming cost V 0 bases and J 0 bases, with 9 bases left between them. The CDR3 spans 16 residues. The CDR3 DNA reads TGTGCCAGTAGTATAGACCTTCCCGGAGCCAAAAACATTCAGTACTTC. Its protein is CASSIDLPGAKNIQYF.

This clone turned up a few times. The chain employs TRBV19 and TRBJ2-2; D unclear. The CDR3 length is 15 residues. V gave up 3 bases and J gave up 0 bases, with 8 bases separating them. The germline gives CDR1 LNHDA, CDR2 SQIVND (reference sequence). The CDR3 DNA reads as TGTGCCAGTAGTATCCAGGCCTCGAACACCGGGGAGCTGTTTTTT. Its translation is CASSIQASNTGELFF.

This clone was picked up a small number of times. The rearrangement uses TRBV11-2 and TRBJ2-4, with D uncertain. V was clipped by 5 bases and J by 0 bases, with 8 bases between them. Germline V gene sequence: CDR1 SGHAT, CDR2 FQNNGV. There are 14 residues in the CDR3. This CDR3 reads CASSPALAKNIQYF. As DNA, the CDR3 is TGTGCCAGCAGCCCCGCCCTAGCCAAAAACATTCAGTACTTC.

The chain has TRBV6-1 and TRBJ2-7; a possible D gene is TRBD1 (8 bases). The germline gives CDR1 MNHNS, CDR2 SASEGT. The CDR3 has 17 residues. The germline V and J ends were trimmed by 2 bases and 1 base, with 18 bases remaining between them. The CDR3 DNA follows: TGTGCCAGCAGTGAAATCCCAGGGGGCGGGGGTTCCTACGAGCAGTACTTC. Its translation: CASSEIPGGGGSYEQYF.

The chain links TRBV19 to TRBJ2-6, with D maybe TRBD1 (6 bases). Trimming removed 3 bases at V and 3 bases at J, with 12 bases between. Germline CDR1 is LNHDA and CDR2 is SQIVND (reference sequence). The CDR3 has 16 residues. This chain's CDR3 is CASSISGGGGANVLTF. CDR3 bases: TGTGCCAGTAGTATTTCTGGGGGCGGTGGGGCCAACGTCCTGACTTTC.

The chain couples TRBV7-9 to TRBJ1-1; D might be TRBD1 (6 bases). The CDR3 runs 14 residues. In germline, CDR1 is SEHNR, CDR2 FQNEAQ (reference sequence). V was pared by 5 bases and J by 4 bases, with 14 bases between. The DNA of the CDR3 is TGTGCCAGCAGCGCGAACAACAGGGTCACTGAAGCTTTCTTT. It is translated as CASSANNRVTEAFF. Variable domain in full (rest from reference TRBV7-9 and TRBJ1-1): DTGVSQNPRHKITKRGQNVTFRCDPISEHNRLYWYRQTLGQGPEFLTYFQNEAQLEKSRLLSDRFSAERPKGSFSTLEIQRTEQGDSAMYLCASSANNRVTEAFFGQGTRLTVV.

The gene calls are TRBV29-1 and TRBJ1-1; D call uncertain. CDR1 is SQVTM, CDR2 ANQGSEA, per germline. V was clipped by 6 bases and J by 2 bases, with 13 bases between them. The CDR3 is made up of 13 amino acids. The CDR3 loop is CSVAQVYNTEAFF. Written as DNA, the CDR3 is TGCAGCGTCGCGCAGGTGTATAACACTGAAGCTTTCTTT.

The V and J genes are TRBV6-5 and TRBJ1-5, with no clear D. The CDR3 sequence is 15 residues long. The germline V gene has CDR1 MNHEY and CDR2 SVGAGI. V gave up 2 bases and J gave up 2 bases, with 10 bases separating them. CDR3 DNA: TGTGCCAGCAGTTACGACGGTAGGGGCAATCAGCCCCAGCATTTT. Translated, it gives CASSYDGRGNQPQHF.

As to this clone: Distinct nucleotide sequences in the sample also encode this CDR3. The chain combines TRBV2 with TRBJ2-1; 8 nucleotides match TRBD2. This CDR3 comprises 16 residues. Germline assignment: CDR1 SNHLY and CDR2 FYNNEI. V lost 5 bases, J lost 9 bases, and 15 bases stayed unmatched. The CDR3 is CASSTTGLAGVSEQFF. The CDR3 DNA follows: TGTGCCAGCAGTACGACCGGACTAGCAGGAGTAAGTGAGCAGTTCTTC.

The chain carries TRBV7-9 and TRBJ2-4; TRBD1 is a possible D gene (5 bases). CDR1 and CDR2 (germline): SEHNR, FQNEAQ (reference sequence). V lost 4 bases, J lost 2 bases, and 15 bases lay in between. This CDR3 has 16 amino acids. Here the CDR3 reads CASSSASDSSKNIQYF. In DNA, the CDR3 is TGTGCCAGCAGCTCAGCAAGTGACAGTTCCAAAAACATTCAGTACTTC.

The chain employs TRBV19 and TRBJ2-6; D is unresolved. Trimming took 5 bases from V and 0 from J, leaving 5 bases between them. This CDR3 is built from 14 residues. CDR1 and CDR2 (germline): LNHDA, SQIVND (reference sequence). CDR3 in DNA: TGTGCCAGTAGTTTATCCTCTGGGGCCAACGTCCTGACTTTC. Protein: CASSLSSGANVLTF.

The chain combines TRBV11-2 with TRBJ1-6, with TRBD1 identical over 10 bases. Losses at the gene ends were 0 bases for V and 9 bases for J; bases not matched to a gene: 2. Germline values: CDR1 SGHAT, CDR2 FQNNGV. This CDR3 comprises 15 residues. The CDR3 region is CASSLDRDRGSPLHF. CDR3 DNA: TGTGCCAGCAGCTTAGACCGGGACAGGGGTTCACCCCTCCACTTT. The variable domain in full, completed from reference TRBV11-2 and TRBJ1-6, reads EAGVAQSPRYKIIEKRQSVAFWCNPISGHATLYWYQQILGQGPKLLIQFQNNGVVDDSQLPKDRFSAERLKGVDSTLKIQPAKLEDSAVYLCASSLDRDRGSPLHFGNGTRLTVT.

The V gene is TRBV18, the J gene TRBJ1-2, with D perhaps TRBD1 (6 bases). The CDR3 is 12 amino acids. Germline CDR1 reads KGHSH; CDR2 reads LQKENI. V was cut by 5 bases and J by 8 bases, with 12 bases left in between. The CDR3 DNA follows: TGTGCCAGCTCAACGACAGGTTACGGCTACACCTTC. Translation: CASSTTGYGYTF.

V gene TRBV2 combines with J gene TRBJ2-5, with TRBD2 identical over 7 bases. Trimming took 6 bases from V and 1 from J; bases not matched to a gene: 5. Per the germline V gene, CDR1 is SNHLY and CDR2 is FYNNEI. This CDR3 comprises 14 residues. In DNA form, the CDR3 reads TGTGCCAGCAGACGTACTAGCGCCCAAGAGACCCAGTACTTC. Its translation: CASRRTSAQETQYF.

The gene calls are TRBV10-3 and TRBJ2-5; TRBD1 matches at 8 bases. Unmatched junction bases numbered 11, after V lost 3 bases and J lost 11 bases. Germline V lookup: CDR1 ENHRY, CDR2 SYGVKD. The CDR3 contains 14 residues. Written as DNA, the CDR3 is TGTGCCATCAGTGAACGGGGACAGGACTCGGTGCAGTACTTC. Its translation: CAISERGQDSVQYF.

There are a few counts of this clone. The chain has TRBV18 and TRBJ1-1, with no clear D. Germline CDR1 KGHSH, CDR2 LQKENI. V was trimmed by 5 bases and J by 0 bases, leaving 7 bases between them. This CDR3 comprises 13 residues. The CDR3 loop is CASSAGMNTEAFF. CDR3 in DNA: TGTGCCAGCTCAGCTGGTATGAACACTGAAGCTTTCTTT.